Shown below are 4 T cell receptor beta chains from a single sample sequenced in a study of T-cell memory formation after mild COVID-19. From the 5' RACE reads, TCRdb called clonotypes with MiXCR, one entry per CDR3 protein. Of roughly 580,000 distinct CDR3 sequences in the sample, over 15% are singletons; the top ten hold about 12%. Input material: PBMCs or a T cell subset sorted from them (not recorded which). Receptors originate from an adult woman who had mild COVID-19 (a few samples of this study predate the infection). Cell type and time point are not known.

This chain uses TRBV20-1 with TRBJ2-5, with TRBD1 matching over 8 bases. Trimming cost V 5 bases and J 5 bases; bases outside gene matches: 7. From germline, CDR1 is DFQATT and CDR2 SNEGSKA (reference sequence). The CDR3 extends over 13 amino acids. Here the CDR3 DNA reads TGCAGTGCTGACTCAGGGGGCTGGGAGACCCAGTACTTC. Encoded protein: CSADSGGWETQYF.

This clonotype was seen a few times. The rearrangement joins TRBV14 to TRBJ2-1, with D tentatively TRBD2 (5 bases). V lost 5 bases and J lost 0, with 14 bases in between. CDR1 and CDR2 (germline): SGHDN, FVKESK. CDR3 length: 16 amino acids. DNA for the CDR3: TGTGCCAGCAGCTCCATTAGCGCCTACTCCTACAATGAGCAGTTCTTC. Encoded protein: CASSSISAYSYNEQFF. The full variable domain, with the rest looked up from reference TRBV14 and TRBJ2-1, is EAGVTQFPSHSVIEKGQTVTLRCDPISGHDNLYWYRRVMGKEIKFLLHFVKESKQDESGMPNNRFLAERTGGTYSTLKVQPAELEDSGVYFCASSSISAYSYNEQFFGPGTRLTVL.

This clonotype was observed a handful of times. The rearrangement links TRBV12-3 or TRBV12-4 to TRBJ2-5; D unclear. Trimming pared 6 bases from V and 1 base from J, leaving 3 bases between. The CDR3 contains 11 residues. The CDR3 reads CASRTQETQYF. CDR3 bases: TGTGCCAGCAGGACCCAAGAGACCCAGTACTTC.

This clonotype has a handful of counts. This rearrangement joins TRBV7-2 to TRBJ2-1, with TRBD2 matching over 11 bases. The CDR3 has 13 amino acids. The trim removed 10 bases at V and 2 bases at J, leaving 1 base unmatched. Germline CDR1 and CDR2: SGHTA and FQGNSA. The CDR3 is CAKLAGAYNEQFF. As DNA, the CDR3 is TGTGCCAAACTAGCGGGGGCCTACAATGAGCAGTTCTTC.